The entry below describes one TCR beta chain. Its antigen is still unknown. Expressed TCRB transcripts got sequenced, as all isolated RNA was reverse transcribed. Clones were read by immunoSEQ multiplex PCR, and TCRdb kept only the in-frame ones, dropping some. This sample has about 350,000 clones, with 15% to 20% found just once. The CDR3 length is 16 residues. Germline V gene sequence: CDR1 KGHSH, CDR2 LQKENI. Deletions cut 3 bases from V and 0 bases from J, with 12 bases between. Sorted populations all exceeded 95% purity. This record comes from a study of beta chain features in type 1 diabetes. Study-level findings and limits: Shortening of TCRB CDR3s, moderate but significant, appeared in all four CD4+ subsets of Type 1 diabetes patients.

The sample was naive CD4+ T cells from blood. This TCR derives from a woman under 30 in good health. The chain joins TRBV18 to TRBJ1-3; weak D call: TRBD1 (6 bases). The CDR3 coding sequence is TGTGCCAGCTCACCCAGGGGTCTTAGCTCTGGAAACACCATATATTTT. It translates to CASSPRGLSSGNTIYF.